A selection of T cell receptor beta chains follows, all from one sample in a study of blood T cells in healthy people across ages. One entry per CDR3 protein results from TCRdb running MiXCR on the 5' RACE reads. The sample has about 900,000 distinct CDR3 sequences; 55% to 65% are singletons. Sequencing was carried out using blood. All receptors derive from a man aged 25-40 years in good health. Both conserved end residues are part of each CDR3. D genes are given only for firm matches. Where a row states a size, it is once, few, many or the class of an expanded clone; other rows omit it.

v_gene: TRBV20-1; abundance: few; j_gene: TRBJ2-1; d_gene: TRBD2; CDR3aa: CSASLAERGTYNEQFF; CDR3nt: TGCAGTGCTAGCCTCGCAGAGCGGGGTACTTACAATGAGCAGTTCTTC
v_gene: TRBV29-1; abundance: few; j_gene: TRBJ1-2; d_gene: .; CDR3aa: CSVELEPGDGYTF; CDR3nt: TGCAGCGTTGAACTTGAACCAGGGGATGGCTACACCTTC
v_gene: TRBV20-1; abundance: .; j_gene: TRBJ1-4; d_gene: TRBD1; CDR3aa: CSASGTGEEKLFF; CDR3nt: TGCAGTGCTTCCGGGACAGGGGAGGAAAAACTGTTTTTT
v_gene: TRBV28; abundance: .; j_gene: TRBJ2-7; d_gene: .; CDR3aa: CASSLNAYRPGSYEQYF; CDR3nt: TGTGCCAGCAGTTTAAACGCGTATCGGCCGGGGAGCTACGAGCAGTACTTC
v_gene: TRBV6-5; abundance: .; j_gene: TRBJ1-1; d_gene: TRBD1; CDR3aa: CASSPTTGEGSEAFF; CDR3nt: TGTGCCAGCAGTCCCACGACAGGGGAGGGTTCTGAAGCTTTCTTT
v_gene: TRBV28; abundance: once; j_gene: TRBJ1-2; d_gene: .; CDR3aa: CASSFSRGGGMDGYTF; CDR3nt: TGTGCCAGCAGTTTTTCCAGGGGAGGAGGGATGGATGGCTACACCTTC
v_gene: TRBV6-2/TRBV6-3; abundance: .; j_gene: TRBJ2-7; d_gene: .; CDR3aa: CASSYLVRGARSVDYEQYF; CDR3nt: TGTGCCAGCAGTTACTTGGTGAGAGGGGCCAGGTCTGTAGACTACGAGCAGTACTTC
v_gene: TRBV20-1; abundance: .; j_gene: TRBJ2-7; d_gene: TRBD2; CDR3aa: CSARTSGGAWPYEQYF; CDR3nt: TGCAGTGCTAGGACTAGCGGGGGGGCATGGCCCTACGAGCAGTACTTC
v_gene: TRBV5-1; abundance: once; j_gene: TRBJ2-7; d_gene: TRBD2; CDR3aa: CASSGTSLSYEQYF; CDR3nt: TGCGCCAGCAGCGGGACTAGCCTCTCCTACGAGCAGTACTTC
v_gene: TRBV4-2; abundance: .; j_gene: TRBJ2-7; d_gene: .; CDR3aa: CASSQNRRALNEQYF; CDR3nt: TGTGCCAGCAGCCAAAACAGGCGGGCTTTGAACGAGCAGTACTTC
v_gene: TRBV12-3/TRBV12-4; abundance: many; j_gene: TRBJ2-1; d_gene: TRBD2; CDR3aa: CASSRLAGGYNEQFF; CDR3nt: TGTGCCAGCAGCCGACTAGCGGGGGGTTACAATGAGCAGTTCTTC
v_gene: TRBV28; abundance: .; j_gene: TRBJ2-7; d_gene: .; CDR3aa: CASGWYEQYF; CDR3nt: TGTGCCAGCGGGTGGTACGAGCAGTACTTC
v_gene: TRBV12-3/TRBV12-4; abundance: few; j_gene: TRBJ1-5; d_gene: .; CDR3aa: CASTRGRGDNQPQHF; CDR3nt: TGTGCCAGCACCAGGGGCAGGGGAGACAATCAGCCCCAGCATTTT
v_gene: TRBV6-5; abundance: .; j_gene: TRBJ1-2; d_gene: .; CDR3aa: CASTRAGAPWDYGYTF; CDR3nt: TGTGCCAGCACCCGCGCAGGGGCCCCCTGGGACTATGGCTACACCTTC
v_gene: TRBV4-2; abundance: .; j_gene: TRBJ1-2; d_gene: TRBD1; CDR3aa: CASSQAIAQGFDGYTF; CDR3nt: TGTGCCAGCAGCCAAGCAATAGCACAGGGGTTCGATGGCTACACCTTC
v_gene: TRBV7-2; abundance: .; j_gene: TRBJ2-1; d_gene: TRBD1; CDR3aa: CASSRGTGSHNEQFF; CDR3nt: TGTGCCAGCAGCCGAGGGACAGGGTCCCACAATGAGCAGTTCTTC
v_gene: TRBV28; abundance: few; j_gene: TRBJ1-1; d_gene: .; CDR3aa: CASKGPGDTEAFF; CDR3nt: TGTGCCAGCAAAGGTCCCGGGGACACTGAAGCTTTCTTT